This T cell receptor beta chain was sequenced in a study of cytomegalovirus exposure and HLA in healthy donors. Background on the study: Caucasian-associated ancestry cluster membership applied to around 80% of 300 to 450 genotyped donors.

Study results and caveats: According to reports, the classifier identified cytomegalovirus status with high specificity and sensitivity.

Trimming at V came to 4 bases and at J to 5 bases, leaving 2 bases not matched to a gene. In germline, CDR1 is MDHEN, CDR2 SYDVKM. The CDR3 loop spans 15 amino acids. As for this clone: The target antigen is unknown.

Vbeta (60) and Jbeta (13) primers were used in the PCR. Generated by immunoSEQ multiplex PCR, the TCRdb table keeps only in-frame clones and is missing some. This table holds some 140,000 clones, approximately 60% found once. The gene calls are TRBV28 and TRBJ2-1; 13 bases fit TRBD2. The sequence came from a human donor in good health. Sequencing used PBMCs. CDR3 DNA sequence: TGTGCCAGCAGTTCCGGGACTAGCGGGAACAATGAGCAGTTCTTC. Translation: CASSSGTSGNNEQFF. Filled out from reference TRBV28 and TRBJ2-1, the complete variable domain reads DVKVTQSSRYLVKRTGEKVFLECVQDMDHENMFWYRQDPGLGLRLIYFSYDVKMKEKGDIPEGYSVSREKKERFSLILESASTNQTSMYLCASSSGTSGNNEQFFGPGTRLTVL.